This T cell receptor (beta chain) was sequenced in a study of CD8 T cells in Susac syndrome. Trimming stripped 1 base from V and 7 bases from J, with 14 bases between. This CDR3 contains 15 residues. Germline values: CDR1 SGHDN, CDR2 FVKESK. The RNA, roughly 0.45 to 1 ug, was put through reverse transcription using random hexamers. TCR beta CDR3 was amplified by immunoSEQ covering 54 Vbeta and 13 Jbeta. TCRdb re-analysed the immunoSEQ multiplex PCR reads in MiXCR, keeping a single row per CDR3 protein. Here the sample spans about 200,000 distinct CDR3 sequences, approximately 94% being singletons. This sequence was found in a human donor in good health. The chain joins TRBV14 to TRBJ2-1, with D possibly TRBD2 on 7 matching bases. The source material was CD4+ T cells from PBMCs. Written as DNA, the CDR3 is TGTGCCAGCAGCCAAGGGCGGGGGCTCCGGAATGAGCAGTTCTTC. This codes for CASSQGRGLRNEQFF.